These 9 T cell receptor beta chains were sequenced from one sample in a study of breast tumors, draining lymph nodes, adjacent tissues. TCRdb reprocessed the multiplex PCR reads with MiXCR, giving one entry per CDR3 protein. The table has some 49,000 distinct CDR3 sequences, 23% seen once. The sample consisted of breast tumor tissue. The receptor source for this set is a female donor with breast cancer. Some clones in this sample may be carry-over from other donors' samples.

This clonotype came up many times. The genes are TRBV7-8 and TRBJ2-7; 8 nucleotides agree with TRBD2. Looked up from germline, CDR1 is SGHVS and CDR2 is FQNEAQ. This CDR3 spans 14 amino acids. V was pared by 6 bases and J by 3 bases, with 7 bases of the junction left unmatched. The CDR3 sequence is CASSSTSGGYEQYF. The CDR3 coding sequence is TGTGCCAGCAGTTCTACTAGCGGCGGCTACGAGCAGTACTTC.

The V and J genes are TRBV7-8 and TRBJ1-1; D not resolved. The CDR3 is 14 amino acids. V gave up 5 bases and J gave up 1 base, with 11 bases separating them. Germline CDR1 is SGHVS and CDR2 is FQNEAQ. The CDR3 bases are TGTGCCAGCAGCGCCAAGCAAGCGAACACTGAAGCTTTCTTT. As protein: CASSAKQANTEAFF.

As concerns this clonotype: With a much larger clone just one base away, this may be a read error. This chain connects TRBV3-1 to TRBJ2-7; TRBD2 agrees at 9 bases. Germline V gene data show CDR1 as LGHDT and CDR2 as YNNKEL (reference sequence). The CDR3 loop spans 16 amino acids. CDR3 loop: CANSPPGGRAGGEQYF. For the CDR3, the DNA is TGTGCCAACAGCCCTCCTGGCGGGAGGGCCGGAGGAGAGCAGTACTTC.

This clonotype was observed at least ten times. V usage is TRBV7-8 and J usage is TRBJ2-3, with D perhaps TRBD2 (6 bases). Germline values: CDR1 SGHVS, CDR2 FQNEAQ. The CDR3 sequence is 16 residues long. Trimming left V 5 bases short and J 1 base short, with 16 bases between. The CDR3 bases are TGTGCCAGCAGCCCAAGGCGCGGGGAGGGCACAGATACGCAGTATTTT. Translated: CASSPRRGEGTDTQYF.

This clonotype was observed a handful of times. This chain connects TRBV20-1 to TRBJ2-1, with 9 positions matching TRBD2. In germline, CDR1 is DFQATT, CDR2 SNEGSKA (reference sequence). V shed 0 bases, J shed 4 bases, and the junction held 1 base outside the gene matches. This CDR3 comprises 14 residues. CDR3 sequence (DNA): TGCAGTGCTAGAGAGGCGGGAGGGTACAATGAGCAGTTCTTC. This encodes CSAREAGGYNEQFF.

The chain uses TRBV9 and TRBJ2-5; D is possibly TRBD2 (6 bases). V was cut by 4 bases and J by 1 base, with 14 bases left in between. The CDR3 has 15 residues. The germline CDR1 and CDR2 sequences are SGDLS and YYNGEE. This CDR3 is CASSRGNGAQETQYF. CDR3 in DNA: TGTGCCAGCAGCCGCGGGAATGGGGCCCAAGAGACCCAGTACTTC.

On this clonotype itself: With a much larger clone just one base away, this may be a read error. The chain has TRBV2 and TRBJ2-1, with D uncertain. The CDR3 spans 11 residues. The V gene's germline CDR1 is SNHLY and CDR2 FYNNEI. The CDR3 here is CASSEVAHWSF. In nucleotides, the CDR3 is TGTGCCAGCAGTGAAGTAGCCCATTGGTCCTTC. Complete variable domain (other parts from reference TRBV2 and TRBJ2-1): EPEVTQTPSHQVTQMGQEVILRCVPISNHLYFYWYRQILGQKVEFLVSFYNNEISEKSEIFDDQFSVERPDGSNFTLKIRSTKLEDSAMYFCASSEVAHWSFGPGTRLTVL.

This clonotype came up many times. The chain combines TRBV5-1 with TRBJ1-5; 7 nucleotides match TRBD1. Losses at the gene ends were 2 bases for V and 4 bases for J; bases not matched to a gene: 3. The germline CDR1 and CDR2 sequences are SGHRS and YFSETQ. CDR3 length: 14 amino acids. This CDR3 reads CASSLSGGNQPQHF. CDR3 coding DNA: TGCGCCAGCAGCTTATCAGGGGGTAATCAGCCCCAGCATTTT.

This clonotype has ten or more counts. The CDR3 is CASSLDRGRAGGGEQYF. CDR3 in DNA: TGCGCCAGCAGCTTGGACAGGGGTCGTGCGGGAGGCGGAGAGCAGTACTTC. The J gene is TRBJ2-7, the V gene TRBV5-1, with D possibly being TRBD2 (8 bases). The germline CDR1 and CDR2 sequences are SGHRS and YFSETQ. Trimming removed 0 bases at V and 7 bases at J, with 23 bases between. CDR3 length: 17 amino acids.